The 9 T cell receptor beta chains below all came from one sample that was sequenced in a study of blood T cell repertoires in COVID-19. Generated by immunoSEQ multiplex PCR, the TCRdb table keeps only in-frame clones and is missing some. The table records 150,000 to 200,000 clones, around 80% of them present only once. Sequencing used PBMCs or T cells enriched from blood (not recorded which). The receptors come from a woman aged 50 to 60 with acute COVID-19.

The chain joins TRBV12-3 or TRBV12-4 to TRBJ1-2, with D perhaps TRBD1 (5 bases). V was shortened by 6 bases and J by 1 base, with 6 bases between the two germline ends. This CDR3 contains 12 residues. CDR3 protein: CASRGLNYGYTF. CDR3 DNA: TGTGCCAGCAGGGGACTTAACTATGGCTACACCTTC.

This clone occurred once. The CDR3 DNA follows: TGTGCCACCAGTGACCGAGCGGGGGGCTTCACAGATACGCAGTATTTT. This sequence encodes CATSDRAGGFTDTQYF. The chain uses TRBV24-1 and TRBJ2-3; 9 bases fit TRBD2. Germline V gene lookup returns CDR1 KGHDR and CDR2 SFDVKD. The CDR3 consists of 16 residues. Germline trimming cut 4 bases from V and 2 bases from J; bases unmatched to any gene: 6.

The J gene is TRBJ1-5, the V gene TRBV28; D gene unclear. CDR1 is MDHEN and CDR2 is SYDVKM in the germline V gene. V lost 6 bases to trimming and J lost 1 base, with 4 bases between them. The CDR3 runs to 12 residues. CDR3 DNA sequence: TGTGCCAGCAGACAGAGCAATCAGCCCCAGCATTTT. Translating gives CASRQSNQPQHF.

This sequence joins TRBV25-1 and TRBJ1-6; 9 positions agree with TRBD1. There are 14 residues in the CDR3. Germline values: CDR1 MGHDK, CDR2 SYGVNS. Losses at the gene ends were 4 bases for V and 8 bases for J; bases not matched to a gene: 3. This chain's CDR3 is CASSGQGVHSPLHF. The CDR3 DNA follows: TGTGCCAGCAGTGGACAGGGGGTGCATTCACCCCTCCACTTT.

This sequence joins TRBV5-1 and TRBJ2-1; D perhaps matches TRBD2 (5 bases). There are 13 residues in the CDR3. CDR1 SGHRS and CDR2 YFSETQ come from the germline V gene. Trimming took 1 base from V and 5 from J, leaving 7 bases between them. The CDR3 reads CASSLTGDNEQFF. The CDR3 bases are TGCGCCAGCAGCTTGACCGGGGACAATGAGCAGTTCTTC.

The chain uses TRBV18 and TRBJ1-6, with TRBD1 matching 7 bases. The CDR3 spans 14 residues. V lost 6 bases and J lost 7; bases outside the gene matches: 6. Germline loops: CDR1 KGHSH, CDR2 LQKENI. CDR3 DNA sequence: TGTGCCAGCTCGCGGACAGGAGGCAATTCACCCCTCCACTTT. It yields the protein CASSRTGGNSPLHF.

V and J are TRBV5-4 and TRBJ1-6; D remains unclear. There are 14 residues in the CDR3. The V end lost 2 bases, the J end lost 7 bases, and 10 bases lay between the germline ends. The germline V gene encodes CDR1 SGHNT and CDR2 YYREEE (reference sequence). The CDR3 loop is CASSFEVGNSPLHF. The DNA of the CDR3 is TGTGCCAGCAGCTTCGAGGTCGGGAATTCACCCCTCCACTTT.

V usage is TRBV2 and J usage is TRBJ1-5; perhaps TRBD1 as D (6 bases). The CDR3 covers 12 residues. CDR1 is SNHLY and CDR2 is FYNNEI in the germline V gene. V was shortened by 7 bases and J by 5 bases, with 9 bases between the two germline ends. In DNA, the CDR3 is TGTGCCAGCACGGACAGTTATCAGCCCCAGCATTTT. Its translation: CASTDSYQPQHF. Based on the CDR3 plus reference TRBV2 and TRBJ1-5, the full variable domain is EPEVTQTPSHQVTQMGQEVILRCVPISNHLYFYWYRQILGQKVEFLVSFYNNEISEKSEIFDDQFSVERPDGSNFTLKIRSTKLEDSAMYFCASTDSYQPQHFGDGTRLSIL.

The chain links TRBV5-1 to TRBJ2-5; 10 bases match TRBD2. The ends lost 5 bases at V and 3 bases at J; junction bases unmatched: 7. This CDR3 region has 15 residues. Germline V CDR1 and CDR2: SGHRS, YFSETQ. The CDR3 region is CASRPPLAGEETQYF. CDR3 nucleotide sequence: TGCGCCAGCAGGCCCCCGCTAGCGGGGGAAGAGACCCAGTACTTC.